One and the same sample provided the 25 T cell receptor beta chains below, sequenced in a study of cytomegalovirus exposure and HLA in healthy donors. A multiplex PCR was run with 60 Vbeta primers and 13 Jbeta primers. Only in-frame clones appear in the TCRdb table, and some are missing; sequencing was by immunoSEQ multiplex PCR. The table records 150,000 to 200,000 clones, over 75% of them present only once. Sequenced sample: PBMCs. The receptors were sampled from a woman between 45 and 60 years old in good health and CMV-seropositive.

This clone has only one observation. The chain employs TRBV7-2 and TRBJ2-5; tentative D call: TRBD2 (5 bases). The CDR3 is 13 residues long. CDR1 is SGHTA, CDR2 FQGNSA, per germline. V lost 4 bases and J lost 1, with 7 bases in between. The CDR3 DNA is TGTGCCAGCAGCTACAGCGGCCAAGAGACCCAGTACTTC. Protein sequence: CASSYSGQETQYF.

The CDR3 nucleotides read TGCGCCAGCAGCCAAGAGATAAAGGGACTAGCGGGGACCGGGGAGCTGTTTTTT. This sequence encodes CASSQEIKGLAGTGELFF. This chain joins TRBV4-1 and TRBJ2-2; 13 bases match TRBD2. The germline V gene has CDR1 MGHRA and CDR2 YSYEKL. J gave up 5 bases and V 0 bases, and 6 bases lay outside the gene matches. The CDR3 contains 18 residues.

The rearrangement links TRBV5-1 to TRBJ1-1; D possibly corresponds to TRBD1 (6 bases). The CDR3 is made up of 16 amino acids. Trimming left V 0 bases short and J 1 base short, with 13 bases between. In germline, CDR1 is SGHRS, CDR2 YFSETQ. The CDR3 DNA reads as TGCGCCAGCAGCTTGGGAAGGGGGTACGCGAACACTGAAGCTTTCTTT. This encodes CASSLGRGYANTEAFF.

V gene TRBV7-9 combines with J gene TRBJ1-1, with 7 nucleotides matching TRBD1. The CDR3 spans 13 residues. Looked up from germline, CDR1 is SEHNR and CDR2 is FQNEAQ (reference sequence). V dropped 4 bases and J dropped 5; count of bases not matched to a gene: 4. Here the CDR3 DNA reads TGTGCCAGCAGCTCACAGGGGTGGACTGAAGCTTTCTTT. Protein product: CASSSQGWTEAFF.

The table lists this clone with a few counts. This sequence joins TRBV2 and TRBJ2-4; the match to TRBD2 covers 14 bases. Germline CDR1 and CDR2: SNHLY and FYNNEI. The CDR3 covers 18 residues. V trimming: 7 bases; J trimming: 0 bases; junction bases outside the gene matches: 8. The CDR3 DNA reads as TGTGCCAGCACCCGGACTAGCGGGGGGCCGTTAGCCAAAAACATTCAGTACTTC. This codes for CASTRTSGGPLAKNIQYF.

J is TRBJ1-1 and V is TRBV23-1, with 9 bases aligning to TRBD1. TRBV23-1 is an open reading frame, and its role is uncertain. The CDR3 runs 15 residues. J lost 5 bases, V lost 8 bases, and 12 bases had no gene match. The DNA for the CDR3 is TGCGCCAGCCCGCAACCCACAGGGGGCGGAACTGAAGCTTTCTTT. Protein: CASPQPTGGGTEAFF.

This clone turned up a few times. The gene calls are TRBV5-4 and TRBJ2-2; perhaps TRBD1 as D (6 bases). Germline CDR1 is SGHNT and CDR2 is YYREEE (reference sequence). V shed 9 bases and J shed 1 base, with 10 bases lying between them. CDR3 size: 13 residues. The CDR3 loop reads CAITGQNTGELFF. The CDR3 DNA reads as TGTGCCATCACGGGACAGAACACCGGGGAGCTGTTTTTT.

J is TRBJ2-4 and V is TRBV2, with TRBD1 matching over 8 bases. The CDR3 spans 16 residues. Germline values: CDR1 SNHLY, CDR2 FYNNEI. V dropped 1 base and J dropped 5; count of bases not matched to a gene: 7. CDR3 sequence: CASSEEQGAYENIQYF. DNA for the CDR3: TGTGCCAGCAGTGAAGAGCAGGGGGCGTATGAAAACATTCAGTACTTC.

In its sample, this clone was seen once. The J gene is TRBJ1-5, the V gene TRBV19, with 8 bases fitting TRBD1. Trimming removed 2 bases from V and 2 bases from J; junction bases left unmatched: 2. The germline V gene has CDR1 LNHDA and CDR2 SQIVND (reference sequence). This CDR3 has 15 residues. Written as DNA, the CDR3 is TGTGCCAGTAGTATATCAGGGGGCGGCAATCAGCCCCAGCATTTT. Translating it yields CASSISGGGNQPQHF. Supplemented by reference TRBV19 and TRBJ1-5, the full variable domain reads DGGITQSPKYLFRKEGQNVTLSCEQNLNHDAMYWYRQDPGQGLRLIYYSQIVNDFQKGDIAEGYSVSREKKESFPLTVTSAQKNPTAFYLCASSISGGGNQPQHFGDGTRLSIL.

The V gene is TRBV5-1, the J gene TRBJ2-3; possible D gene TRBD1, 6 bases. V lost 7 bases, J lost 0 bases, and 9 bases lay in between. Germline loops: CDR1 SGHRS, CDR2 YFSETQ. This CDR3 spans 13 amino acids. For the CDR3, the DNA is TGCGCCAGCTATAGGGGGAGCACAGATACGCAGTATTTT. Amino acids: CASYRGSTDTQYF.

This clone showed up just once. V usage is TRBV21-1 and J usage is TRBJ2-7; no DNA check was done on the table's D call, TRBD1. TRBV21-1 has pseudogene status. The CDR3 is made up of 15 amino acids. The CDR3 DNA sequence: TGTGCCAGCAGCTTCCCGGGACAGGTTTCATACGAGCAGTACTTC. This encodes CASSFPGQVSYEQYF.

This sequence joins TRBV11-2 and TRBJ2-2; D gene uncertain. This CDR3 comprises 13 residues. Germline V gene sequence: CDR1 SGHAT, CDR2 FQNNGV. V shed 4 bases and J shed 2 bases, with 5 bases lying between them. CDR3 in DNA: TGTGCCAGCAGCTCGAGTAACACCGGGGAGCTGTTTTTT. This translates into CASSSSNTGELFF.

The chain joins TRBV6-1 to TRBJ2-7; D unresolved. Germline V gives CDR1 MNHNS, CDR2 SASEGT. CDR3 length: 13 residues. The ends were cut back, 0 bases at V and 3 bases at J, with 6 bases in the middle. The CDR3 here is CASSEAFFYEQYF. DNA for the CDR3: TGTGCCAGCAGTGAAGCCTTCTTCTACGAGCAGTACTTC.

The chain employs TRBV2 and TRBJ1-5; 8 bases align to TRBD1. This CDR3 contains 14 residues. Unmatched junction bases numbered 6, after V lost 4 bases and J lost 7 bases. CDR1 is SNHLY, CDR2 FYNNEI, per germline. The CDR3, as DNA: TGTGCCAGCAGTGTATCGGACAGGGCCCAGCCCCAGCATTTT. It translates to CASSVSDRAQPQHF.

This chain joins TRBV19 and TRBJ1-2, with 11 nucleotides matching TRBD1. There are 13 residues in the CDR3. Germline V gene data show CDR1 as LNHDA and CDR2 as SQIVND (reference sequence). This CDR3 reads CTSQGQGGYGYTF. CDR3 bases: TGTACATCACAGGGACAGGGGGGCTATGGCTACACCTTC. Complete variable domain (other parts from reference TRBV19 and TRBJ1-2): DGGITQSPKYLFRKEGQNVTLSCEQNLNHDAMYWYRQDPGQGLRLIYYSQIVNDFQKGDIAEGYSVSREKKESFPLTVTSAQKNPTAFYLCTSQGQGGYGYTFGSGTRLTVV.

J is TRBJ1-5 and V is TRBV28; TRBD1 agrees at 11 bases. The CDR3 is 16 amino acids. Trimming removed 5 bases from V and 7 bases from J; junction bases left unmatched: 10. Germline CDR1 MDHEN, CDR2 SYDVKM. The CDR3 region is CASSVGQGALGQPQHF. DNA of the CDR3: TGTGCCAGCAGTGTCGGACAGGGGGCTTTGGGACAGCCCCAGCATTTT.

CDR3 in DNA: TGTGCCAGCTCCGACCAGGGACAGGACTATGGCTACACCTTC. As protein: CASSDQGQDYGYTF. V is TRBV18 and J is TRBJ1-2; 8 nucleotides line up with TRBD1. Germline V gene lookup returns CDR1 KGHSH and CDR2 LQKENI. This CDR3 has 14 amino acids. The V gene end was trimmed by 6 bases and the J gene end by 3 bases; junction bases not matched to a gene: 6.

J is TRBJ2-3 and V is TRBV6-6; 12 nucleotides agree with TRBD2. The V gene end was trimmed by 4 bases and the J gene end by 10 bases; junction bases not matched to a gene: 9. This CDR3 spans 15 amino acids. Germline CDR1 is MNHNY and CDR2 is SVGAGI (reference sequence). The CDR3 loop is CASSSASGGALAQYF. The CDR3 coding sequence is TGTGCCAGCAGTTCCGCTAGCGGGGGGGCCCTTGCGCAGTATTTT.

This rearrangement joins TRBV4-1 to TRBJ2-3; 11 bases are a match to TRBD2. Germline V gives CDR1 MGHRA, CDR2 YSYEKL. The CDR3 sequence is 14 residues long. Trimming at V came to 5 bases and at J to 4 bases, leaving 2 bases not matched to a gene. CDR3 sequence (DNA): TGCGCCAGCAGCACTAGCGGGAGCTCAGATACGCAGTATTTT. It encodes CASSTSGSSDTQYF.

CDR3 region: CASTSTGGATEAFF. The DNA of the CDR3 is TGTGCCAGCACCTCTACGGGGGGCGCGACTGAAGCTTTCTTT. The V call is TRBV6-5, the J call TRBJ1-1; perhaps TRBD1 as D (6 bases). Trimming took off 7 bases at V and 5 bases at J, with 17 bases between the two ends. The germline V gene encodes CDR1 MNHEY and CDR2 SVGAGI. The CDR3 consists of 14 residues.

The CDR3 DNA is TGTGCCAGCAGGAACAGCCCAGGGAATTGGTACACCTTC. It codes for CASRNSPGNWYTF. V usage is TRBV6-1 and J usage is TRBJ1-2; tentatively, D is TRBD1 (5 bases). Trimming cost V 6 bases and J 11 bases, with 19 bases left between them. The CDR3 runs 13 residues. Germline CDR1 and CDR2: MNHNS and SASEGT.

This rearrangement joins TRBV5-1 to TRBJ2-3, with 7 bases fitting TRBD1. Germline V gene data show CDR1 as SGHRS and CDR2 as YFSETQ. CDR3 size: 14 residues. V shed 4 bases and J 4 bases; nucleotides not matched to a gene: 6. Here the CDR3 DNA reads TGCGCCAGCAGCATAGACAGGGCTTCAGATACGCAGTATTTT. Protein sequence: CASSIDRASDTQYF.

This sequence joins TRBV5-1 and TRBJ1-2, with TRBD1 matching 8 bases. This CDR3 is built from 16 residues. V lost 5 bases to trimming and J lost 3 bases; unmatched junction nucleotides: 12. The germline V gene encodes CDR1 SGHRS and CDR2 YFSETQ. The CDR3 nucleotides are TGCGCCAGCAGATGGATACCGACAGGGGCCGACTATGGCTACACCTTC. Amino acids: CASRWIPTGADYGYTF.

The V call is TRBV19, the J call TRBJ2-3, with TRBD2 identical over 7 bases. The CDR3 length is 13 residues. J lost 7 bases, V lost 7 bases, and 8 bases had no gene match. Per the germline V gene, CDR1 is LNHDA and CDR2 is SQIVND (reference sequence). The CDR3 coding sequence is TGTGCCAGTACCCCGGGGGGAGGACATACGCAGTATTTT. Its protein product is CASTPGGGHTQYF.

This clone was seen once. V and J are TRBV6-1 and TRBJ2-3; TRBD2 agrees at 11 bases. J gave up 1 base and V 8 bases, and 5 bases lay outside the gene matches. CDR1 and CDR2 from the germline V gene are MNHNS and SASEGT. The CDR3 extends over 15 amino acids. In nucleotides, the CDR3 is TGTGCCAGCCGGGTGACTAGCGGGGGCACAGATACGCAGTATTTT. Amino acid sequence: CASRVTSGGTDTQYF.